This entry lists 27 T cell receptor beta chains sequenced from one sample in a study of OX40 agonist ivuxolimab in advanced cancers. Some clones are missing from TCRdb's copy, which holds only in-frame ones; the method was immunoSEQ multiplex PCR. The sample includes nearly 80,000 clones, around 94% of them seen just once. Here the sequenced sample was CD4+ or CD8+ T cells sorted from blood, taken in a trial of the OX40 agonist ivuxolimab. The receptors stem from an adult with an advanced solid tumor such as melanoma, head and neck, liver or kidney cancer.

V is TRBV2 and J is TRBJ2-3; D call uncertain. Germline V gives CDR1 SNHLY, CDR2 FYNNEI. This CDR3 contains 14 residues. Deletions cut 3 bases from V and 2 bases from J, with 9 bases between. This CDR3 reads CASSDHRNTDTQYF. The CDR3 nucleotides are TGTGCCAGCAGTGACCACAGAAACACAGATACGCAGTATTTT.

The chain uses TRBV4-1 and TRBJ2-1, with D possibly being TRBD1 or TRBD2 (5 bases each). Trimming removed 5 bases at V and 8 bases at J, with 19 bases between. The germline V gene encodes CDR1 MGHRA and CDR2 YSYEKL. This CDR3 comprises 15 residues. The CDR3 spells CASSVRRDPGYEQFF. The CDR3 coding sequence is TGCGCCAGCAGCGTACGCCGGGACCCTGGTTATGAGCAGTTCTTC.

The rearrangement uses TRBV7-3 and TRBJ2-7; TRBD2 is a possible D gene (6 bases). The CDR3 loop spans 15 amino acids. The V and J ends lost 3 bases and 3 bases respectively, with 15 bases between them. Germline CDR1 and CDR2: SGHTA and FQGTGA. CDR3 in amino acids: CASSFYGGPDYEQYF. The DNA of the CDR3 is TGTGCCAGCAGCTTTTACGGAGGGCCCGACTACGAGCAGTACTTC.

The gene calls are TRBV5-8 and TRBJ1-2; a possible D gene is TRBD1 (5 bases). CDR3 size: 13 residues. Germline CDR1 and CDR2: SGHTS and YDEGEE. V was cut by 0 bases and J by 6 bases, with 9 bases left in between. CDR3 amino acids: CASSLGGGDGYTF. The CDR3 DNA reads as TGTGCCAGCAGCTTGGGCGGGGGGGATGGCTACACCTTC.

The chain uses TRBV5-6 and TRBJ1-2, with D hard to call. The V end was cut by 0 bases, the J end by 7 bases, with 13 bases between. The CDR3 sequence is 14 residues long. Germline V gene lookup returns CDR1 SGHDT and CDR2 YYEEEE. The CDR3 DNA reads TGTGCCAGCAGCTTGGTGCGGGAGGATGGTGGCTACACCTTC. This sequence encodes CASSLVREDGGYTF.

CDR3 protein: CASSLTGGGYEQYF. Written as DNA, the CDR3 is TGTGCCAGCAGCTTAACCGGGGGAGGCTACGAGCAGTACTTC. The chain uses TRBV7-3 and TRBJ2-7; D possibly corresponds to TRBD2 (6 bases). The germline V gene has CDR1 SGHTA and CDR2 FQGTGA. The CDR3 is 14 residues long. Trimming took 0 bases from V and 3 from J, leaving 9 bases between them.

V and J are TRBV6-1 and TRBJ1-6, with D perhaps matching TRBD1 (5 bases). V lost 1 base, J lost 9 bases, and 10 bases lay in between. Germline CDR1 is MNHNS and CDR2 is SASEGT. The CDR3 sequence is 14 residues long. The CDR3 nucleotides are TGTGCCAGCAGTGAAGGGCAGGGATTTTCACCCCTCCACTTT. Translation: CASSEGQGFSPLHF.

The CDR3 DNA reads TGCAGCGCCCGGACAGGGGACGAAGAGACCCAGTACTTC. As protein: CSARTGDEETQYF. The chain couples TRBV29-1 to TRBJ2-5; 9 bases match TRBD1. The CDR3 consists of 13 residues. The germline CDR1 and CDR2 sequences are SQVTM and ANQGSEA. The trim removed 7 bases at V and 3 bases at J, leaving 6 bases unmatched.

The CDR3 coding sequence is TGTGCCAGCAGCGGGACAGCACAAGAGACCCAGTACTTC. Translation gives CASSGTAQETQYF. The chain combines TRBV7-9 with TRBJ2-5; TRBD1 agrees at 7 bases. V shed 5 bases, J shed 2 bases, and the junction held 2 bases outside the gene matches. There are 13 residues in the CDR3. Per germline, CDR1 SEHNR and CDR2 FQNEAQ (reference sequence).

V and J are TRBV27 and TRBJ1-3, with a weak D call TRBD1 (6 bases). The germline gives CDR1 MNHEY, CDR2 SMNVEV (reference sequence). This CDR3 has 14 residues. V was pared by 8 bases and J by 8 bases, with 19 bases between. This chain's CDR3 is CASQPLTGADTIYF. The CDR3 DNA sequence: TGTGCCAGCCAACCGTTGACGGGGGCGGACACCATATATTTT.

This clone was detected a few times. This sequence joins TRBV5-6 and TRBJ2-4; maybe TRBD2 (6 bases). Germline V gene data show CDR1 as SGHDT and CDR2 as YYEEEE. The V end lost 4 bases, the J end lost 8 bases, and 13 bases lay between the germline ends. There are 13 residues in the CDR3. The CDR3 region is CASSLRGTDIQYF. Written as DNA, the CDR3 is TGTGCCAGCAGCCTGCGGGGTACGGACATTCAGTACTTC.

This chain joins TRBV7-3 and TRBJ2-2; D possibly uses TRBD1 or TRBD2 (5 bases each). CDR1 and CDR2 from the germline V gene are SGHTA and FQGTGA. The CDR3 consists of 13 residues. The germline V and J ends were trimmed by 5 bases and 6 bases, with 10 bases remaining between them. The CDR3 DNA reads as TGTGCCAGCAGCCCCGGGGCGGCCGGGGAGCTGTTTTTT. Its protein is CASSPGAAGELFF.

This sequence joins TRBV7-6 and TRBJ1-3, with D possibly TRBD1 on 5 matching bases. V was cut by 5 bases and J by 0 bases, with 11 bases left in between. The CDR3 totals 15 residues. CDR1 SGHVS and CDR2 FNYEAQ come from the germline V gene. This CDR3 is CASSTGTDSGNTIYF. The DNA of the CDR3 is TGTGCCAGCAGCACCGGGACCGACTCTGGAAACACCATATATTTT.

CDR3: CASRVRGSNQPQHF. The CDR3 DNA reads as TGTGCCAGCAGGGTCAGGGGGTCCAATCAGCCCCAGCATTTT. The gene calls are TRBV2 and TRBJ1-5; 7 nucleotides align to TRBD1. The CDR3 is made up of 14 amino acids. Germline CDR1 and CDR2: SNHLY and FYNNEI. Trimming at V came to 6 bases and at J to 3 bases, leaving 5 bases not matched to a gene.

The CDR3 DNA reads TGTGCCACCAGCAGAGATCGGCGGGAGTTCTATGGCTACACCTTC. Translation: CATSRDRREFYGYTF. The chain uses TRBV15 and TRBJ1-2; no clear D gene. V was cut by 0 bases and J by 4 bases, with 12 bases left in between. Germline values: CDR1 LNHNV, CDR2 YYDKDF (reference sequence). There are 15 residues in the CDR3.

The chain uses TRBV15 and TRBJ2-3, with 7 bases aligning to TRBD1. Germline V CDR1 and CDR2: LNHNV, YYDKDF (reference sequence). The CDR3 has 17 residues. J gave up 3 bases and V 3 bases, and 12 bases lay outside the gene matches. Written as DNA, the CDR3 is TGTGCCACCAGCAGCATGCAGACAGGGCTACGGACAGATACGCAGTATTTT. Encoded protein: CATSSMQTGLRTDTQYF.

The chain has TRBV19 and TRBJ2-7; TRBD1 might be the D (6 bases). CDR1 is LNHDA, CDR2 SQIVND, per germline (reference sequence). The V end was cut by 5 bases, the J end by 2 bases, with 13 bases between. This CDR3 contains 14 residues. CDR3 nucleotide sequence: TGTGCCAGTAGTGGGGGACACGGACCCTACGAGCAGTACTTC. It translates to CASSGGHGPYEQYF.

The rearrangement uses TRBV28 and TRBJ2-7; TRBD1 matches at 9 bases. The CDR3 extends over 13 amino acids. After removal of 7 bases from V and 2 bases from J, the junction contained 3 bases not matched to a gene. Germline CDR1 and CDR2: MDHEN and SYDVKM. The DNA for the CDR3 is TGTGCCAGCACAGGGACAGGGACCTACGAGCAGTACTTC. The encoded protein is CASTGTGTYEQYF.

The chain recombines TRBV5-6 with TRBJ2-7; 7 bases match TRBD1. The V and J ends lost 6 bases and 2 bases, in that order; junction bases with no gene match: 14. Germline V gene lookup returns CDR1 SGHDT and CDR2 YYEEEE. The CDR3 runs 16 residues. CDR3 nucleotides: TGTGCCAGCACCTCTCGAGGGGGCCGCTTTACCTACGAGCAGTACTTC. Translating it yields CASTSRGGRFTYEQYF.

V usage is TRBV21-1 and J usage is TRBJ1-5; the table gives TRBD1 as D, unverified against the DNA. TRBV21-1 is given as a pseudogene. CDR3 length: 17 amino acids. CDR3 residues: CASSNTSKTGGEQPQHF. DNA for the CDR3: TGTGCCAGCAGCAACACTAGCAAGACAGGGGGTGAGCAGCCCCAGCATTTT.

This chain links TRBV9 with TRBJ2-1; D may be TRBD1 (6 bases). CDR1 and CDR2 (germline): SGDLS, YYNGEE. The V end lost 0 bases, the J end lost 2 bases, and 12 bases lay between the germline ends. This CDR3 has 16 residues. In DNA form, the CDR3 reads TGTGCCAGCAGCGTAGTGGTGGGGGCCACCTACAATGAGCAGTTCTTC. Protein sequence: CASSVVVGATYNEQFF.

The rearrangement links TRBV28 to TRBJ2-3; 8 bases fit TRBD1. This CDR3 has 14 residues. Germline values: CDR1 MDHEN, CDR2 SYDVKM. The CDR3 DNA reads as TGTGCGAGTCTCAGGGGGCTACCCACAGATACGCAGTATTTT. Residues: CASLRGLPTDTQYF.

The chain employs TRBV11-2 and TRBJ2-1; 12 nucleotides line up with TRBD2. In germline, CDR1 is SGHAT, CDR2 FQNNGV. This CDR3 is built from 14 residues. V lost 8 bases, J lost 9 bases, and 8 bases stayed unmatched. The CDR3, as DNA: TGTGCCAGCCTTTCTAGCGGGGGGGTGAGTGAGCAGTTCTTC. Protein: CASLSSGGVSEQFF. The whole variable domain, remainder taken from reference TRBV11-2 and TRBJ2-1, is EAGVAQSPRYKIIEKRQSVAFWCNPISGHATLYWYQQILGQGPKLLIQFQNNGVVDDSQLPKDRFSAERLKGVDSTLKIQPAKLEDSAVYLCASLSSGGVSEQFFGPGTRLTVL.

V and J are TRBV28 and TRBJ1-4; no clear D. The germline gives CDR1 MDHEN, CDR2 SYDVKM. Trimming pared 6 bases from V and 1 base from J, leaving 21 bases between. The CDR3 contains 18 residues. The CDR3, as DNA: TGTGCCAGCAGCCAAGATTTGACGGGAGGATTAACTAATGAAAAACTGTTTTTT. This encodes CASSQDLTGGLTNEKLFF.

The V call is TRBV9, the J call TRBJ2-7; no clear D gene. Trimming pared 0 bases from V and 2 bases from J, leaving 12 bases between. The germline CDR1 and CDR2 sequences are SGDLS and YYNGEE. The CDR3 totals 15 residues. CDR3 coding DNA: TGTGCCAGCAGCGTAGATACCATCCCAACCTACGAGCAGTACTTC. Protein sequence: CASSVDTIPTYEQYF.

This chain connects TRBV13 to TRBJ2-7; 9 bases line up with TRBD2. With V trimmed by 4 bases and J by 2 bases, 6 bases remained unmatched. Looked up from germline, CDR1 is PRHDT and CDR2 is FYEKMQ (reference sequence). The CDR3 totals 15 residues. This CDR3 is CASSSRLAAAYEQYF. The DNA for the CDR3 is TGTGCCAGCAGCTCTAGACTAGCGGCGGCCTACGAGCAGTACTTC.

This clone was found once. V is TRBV4-2 and J is TRBJ2-1; TRBD2 matches at 11 bases. The germline gives CDR1 LGHNA, CDR2 YNFKEQ. The CDR3 runs 16 residues. J lost 4 bases, V lost 1 base, and 3 bases had no gene match. The CDR3 nucleotides read TGTGCCAGCAGCCAAGTAGCGGGAGGGCGTTACAATGAGCAGTTCTTC. Translated, it gives CASSQVAGGRYNEQFF.